The 5 T cell receptor beta chains listed next were all sequenced from one sample in a study of T-cell memory formation after mild COVID-19. TCRdb processed the 5' RACE reads anew with MiXCR; each CDR3 protein has one entry. This sample carries about 360,000 distinct CDR3 sequences, roughly 13% of them seen once, and the ten largest clones take about 20%. The sequenced sample consisted of PBMCs or a T cell subset sorted from them (not recorded which). These receptors came from a young man who had mild COVID-19 (a few samples of this study predate the infection). Cell type and time point are not known.

The V call is TRBV6-5, the J call TRBJ2-7; D is possibly TRBD2 (6 bases). CDR1 and CDR2 from the germline V gene are MNHEY and SVGAGI. The V end lost 5 bases, the J end lost 3 bases, and 11 bases lay between the germline ends. The CDR3 is made up of 13 amino acids. This CDR3 reads CASSRGDIYEQYF. Written as DNA, the CDR3 is TGTGCCAGCAGTCGCGGGGATATCTACGAGCAGTACTTC.

This clonotype was seen more than once but under ten times. V usage is TRBV7-6 and J usage is TRBJ2-6, with D perhaps given as TRBD1 or TRBD2 (5 bases each). Per the germline V gene, CDR1 is SGHVS and CDR2 is FNYEAQ. V lost 1 base and J lost 0, with 7 bases in between. CDR3 size: 16 residues. CDR3 in DNA: TGTGCCAGCAGCTTAGGAGGGGACTCTGGGGCCAACGTCCTGACTTTC. Residues: CASSLGGDSGANVLTF.

This clonotype was detected a few times. The gene calls are TRBV6-5 and TRBJ1-2; 11 nucleotides match TRBD1. Germline V gives CDR1 MNHEY, CDR2 SVGAGI. The V gene end was trimmed by 5 bases and the J gene end by 2 bases; junction bases not matched to a gene: 7. The CDR3 covers 16 residues. The CDR3 bases are TGTGCCAGCAGTCCGGGACAGGGGGTGATAAACTATGGCTACACCTTC. Translating gives CASSPGQGVINYGYTF.

This clonotype was found a few times. In DNA form, the CDR3 reads TGTGCCAGCAGCTTAGTCACAGGGGGCCCCGGGGAGCTGTTTTTT. This sequence encodes CASSLVTGGPGELFF. The chain joins TRBV7-2 to TRBJ2-2, with 9 bases lining up with TRBD1. The CDR3 spans 15 residues. The germline CDR1 and CDR2 sequences are SGHTA and FQGNSA. Trimming cost V 1 base and J 6 bases; bases outside gene matches: 3.

This clonotype was observed a handful of times. CDR3 sequence (DNA): TGTGCCAGCAGCGTAGTGGCCAGGGCCCCTTACGAGCAGTACGTC. This translates into CASSVVARAPYEQYV. The gene calls are TRBV9 and TRBJ2-7, with D tentatively TRBD1 (5 bases). Germline V gene data show CDR1 as SGDLS and CDR2 as YYNGEE. The CDR3 runs to 15 residues. Trimming removed 0 bases from V and 4 bases from J, with 14 bases in between.